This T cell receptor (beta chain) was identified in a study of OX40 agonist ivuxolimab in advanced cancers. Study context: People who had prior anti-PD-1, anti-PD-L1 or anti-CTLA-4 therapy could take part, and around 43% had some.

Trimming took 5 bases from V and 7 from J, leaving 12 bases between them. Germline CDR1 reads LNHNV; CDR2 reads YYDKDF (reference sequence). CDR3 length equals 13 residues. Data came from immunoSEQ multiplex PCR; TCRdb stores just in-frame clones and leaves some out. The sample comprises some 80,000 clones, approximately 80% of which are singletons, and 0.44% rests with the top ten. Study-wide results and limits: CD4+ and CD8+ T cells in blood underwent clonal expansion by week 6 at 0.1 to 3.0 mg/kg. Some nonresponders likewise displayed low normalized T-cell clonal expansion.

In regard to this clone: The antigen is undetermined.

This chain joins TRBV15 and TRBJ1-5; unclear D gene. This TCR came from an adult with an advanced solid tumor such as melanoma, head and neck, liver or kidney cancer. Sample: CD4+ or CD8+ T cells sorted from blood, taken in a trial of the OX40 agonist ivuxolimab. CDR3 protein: CATSLEQTQPQHF. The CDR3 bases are TGTGCCACCAGCTTGGAACAGACCCAGCCCCAGCATTTT. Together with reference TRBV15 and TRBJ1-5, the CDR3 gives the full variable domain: DAMVIQNPRYQVTQFGKPVTLSCSQTLNHNVMYWYQQKSSQAPKLLFHYYDKDFNNEADTPDNFQSRRPNTSFCFLDIRSPGLGDTAMYLCATSLEQTQPQHFGDGTRLSIL.